Below are 2 T cell receptor beta chains sequenced from a single sample in a study of T-cell memory formation after mild COVID-19. MiXCR was run by TCRdb on the 5' RACE reads, yielding one entry per CDR3 protein. Of 350,000 to 500,000 distinct CDR3 sequences listed, approximately 20% are singletons. Sequenced sample: PBMCs or a T cell subset sorted from them (not recorded which). These receptors originate from an adult woman who had mild COVID-19 (a few samples of this study predate the infection). Cell type and time point are not known.

V gene TRBV7-2 combines with J gene TRBJ2-1; 11 nucleotides match TRBD2. The V gene end was trimmed by 4 bases and the J gene end by 6 bases; junction bases not matched to a gene: 2. This CDR3 has 14 residues. Germline lookup yields CDR1 SGHTA and CDR2 FQGNSA. CDR3 sequence: CASSCGLAGNEQFF. CDR3 nucleotide sequence: TGTGCCAGCAGCTGTGGACTAGCGGGCAATGAGCAGTTCTTC.

CDR3: CASSLGQDWQETQYF. The CDR3 region has the DNA TGCGCCAGCAGCTTGGGACAGGATTGGCAAGAGACCCAGTACTTC. The V call is TRBV5-1, the J call TRBJ2-5, with D possibly TRBD1 on 6 matching bases. This CDR3 is 15 amino acids long. V lost 0 bases and J 2 bases, leaving 11 bases between the germline ends. Per germline, CDR1 SGHRS and CDR2 YFSETQ.